This TCR beta chain came from a study of T-cell memory formation after mild COVID-19. TCRdb called the 5' RACE reads again in MiXCR, with one record for every CDR3 protein. Found here are approximately 350,000 distinct CDR3 sequences, 13% of them singletons; the top ten hold about 20%. This clonotype appeared many times. V lost 4 bases, J lost 3 bases, and 9 bases lay in between. Per the germline V gene, CDR1 is ENHRY and CDR2 is SYGVKD. CDR3 length: 13 residues. The V gene is TRBV10-3, the J gene TRBJ1-1, with D unresolved. The sequence was obtained from a man aged 18 to 29 who had mild COVID-19 (a few samples of this study predate the infection). Cell type and time point are not known. The sequencing input was PBMCs or a T cell subset sorted from them (not recorded which). CDR3 sequence reads: CAISGKLDTEAFF. Written as DNA, the CDR3 is TGTGCCATCAGTGGGAAGCTTGACACTGAAGCTTTCTTT.